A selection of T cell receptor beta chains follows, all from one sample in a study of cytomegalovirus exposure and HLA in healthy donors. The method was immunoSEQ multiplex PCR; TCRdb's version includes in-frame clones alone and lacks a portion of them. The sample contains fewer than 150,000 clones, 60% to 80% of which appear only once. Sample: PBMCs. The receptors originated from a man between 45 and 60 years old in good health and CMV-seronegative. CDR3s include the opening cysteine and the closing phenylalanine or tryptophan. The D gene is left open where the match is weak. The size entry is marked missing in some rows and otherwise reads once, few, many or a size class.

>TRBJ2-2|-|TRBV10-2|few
CASSDLGSPRGTGELFF
TGCGCCAGCAGTGACCTGGGGAGCCCTCGAGGCACCGGGGAGCTGTTTTTT
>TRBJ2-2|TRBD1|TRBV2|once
CASRPDRANTGELFF
TGTGCCAGCAGACCGGACAGGGCGAACACCGGGGAGCTGTTTTTT
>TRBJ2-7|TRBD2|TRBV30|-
CAWSVGLATYEQYF
TGTGCCTGGAGTGTTGGACTAGCGACCTACGAGCAGTACTTC
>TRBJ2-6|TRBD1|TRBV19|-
CASRAGGGANVLTF
TGTGCCAGTAGAGCAGGGGGCGGGGCCAACGTCCTGACTTTC
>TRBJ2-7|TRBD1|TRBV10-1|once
CASSEAGGWKYF
TGCGCCAGCAGTGAGGCAGGGGGCTGGAAGTACTTC
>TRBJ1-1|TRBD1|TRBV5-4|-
CASSSAKTGGENTEAFF
TGTGCCAGCAGCTCGGCCAAGACAGGGGGCGAGAACACTGAAGCTTTCTTT
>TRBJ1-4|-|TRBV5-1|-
CASSLGRGDEKLFF
TGCGCCAGCAGCCTCGGCAGGGGCGACGAAAAACTGTTTTTT
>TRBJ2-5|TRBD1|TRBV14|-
CASSRIPGQGETQYF
TGTGCCAGCAGCCGGATTCCGGGACAGGGAGAGACCCAGTACTTC
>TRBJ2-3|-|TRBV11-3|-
CASSRGSSSSTDTQYF
TGTGCCAGCAGTAGGGGTAGCTCATCTAGCACAGATACGCAGTATTTT
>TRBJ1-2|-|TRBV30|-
CAWSRGRNGYTF
TGTGCCTGGAGTAGAGGGCGGAATGGCTACACCTTC
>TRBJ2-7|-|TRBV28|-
CASVTGGVAGGREQYF
TGTGCCAGCGTGACAGGGGGCGTAGCGGGAGGGCGGGAGCAGTACTTC
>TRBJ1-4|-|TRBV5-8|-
CASSSEGRSNEKLFF
TGTGCCAGCAGCTCCGAGGGCAGGTCTAATGAAAAACTGTTTTTT
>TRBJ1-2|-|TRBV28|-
CASSLTLTGRNYGYTF
TGTGCCAGCAGTTTAACCCTGACGGGGAGAAACTATGGCTACACCTTC
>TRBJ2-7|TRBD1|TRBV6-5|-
CASSLGQGYEQYF
TGTGCCAGCAGCCTCGGACAGGGTTACGAGCAGTACTTC
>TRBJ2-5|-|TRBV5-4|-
CASSLAGSLRSQETQYF
TGTGCCAGCAGCTTGGCCGGGAGCTTGCGCTCTCAAGAGACCCAGTACTTC
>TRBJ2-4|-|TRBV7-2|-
CASAPREAGAKNIQYF
TGTGCCAGCGCTCCTAGGGAAGCGGGCGCGAAAAACATTCAGTACTTC
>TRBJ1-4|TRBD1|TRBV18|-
CASSPRRTGGNEKLFF
TGTGCCAGCTCACCACGGAGGACAGGAGGTAATGAAAAACTGTTTTTT
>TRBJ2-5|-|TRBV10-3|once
CAISETGTQYF
TGTGCCATCAGTGAGACTGGGACCCAGTACTTC
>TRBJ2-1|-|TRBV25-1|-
CASSEVAGLSYNEQFF
TGTGCCAGCAGTGAAGTGGCGGGGCTATCCTACAATGAGCAGTTCTTC
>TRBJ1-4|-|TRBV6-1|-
CASSEATDEKLFF
TGTGCCAGCAGTGAAGCTACAGATGAAAAACTGTTTTTT
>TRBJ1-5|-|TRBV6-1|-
CASSESGIGALNQPQHF
TGTGCCAGCAGTGAATCAGGGATAGGAGCACTCAATCAGCCCCAGCATTTT
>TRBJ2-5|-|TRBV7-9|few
CASSEAGRPETQYF
TGTGCCAGCAGTGAAGCGGGTCGGCCCGAGACCCAGTACTTC
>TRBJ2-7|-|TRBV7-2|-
CASSLGIRTVSYEQYF
TGTGCCAGCAGCTTAGGTATCCGAACAGTCTCCTACGAGCAGTACTTC
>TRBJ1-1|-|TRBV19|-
CASSIWGGSEAFF
TGTGCCAGTAGTATTTGGGGGGGCAGTGAAGCTTTCTTT
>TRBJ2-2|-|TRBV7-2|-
CASSLARNTGELFF
TGTGCCAGCAGCTTAGCCAGGAACACCGGGGAGCTGTTTTTT
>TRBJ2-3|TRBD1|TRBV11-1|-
CASSDDRAGGTDTQYF
TGTGCCAGCAGCGACGACAGGGCTGGGGGCACAGATACGCAGTATTTT
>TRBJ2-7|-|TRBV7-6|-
CASSVAGDQDEQYF
TGTGCCAGCAGCGTCGCCGGGGATCAGGACGAGCAGTACTTC
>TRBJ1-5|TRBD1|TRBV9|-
CASSVGQGYQPQHF
TGTGCCAGCAGCGTAGGACAGGGGTATCAGCCCCAGCATTTT
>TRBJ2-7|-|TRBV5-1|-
CASSLRDFGHEQYF
TGCGCCAGCAGCTTACGGGATTTCGGGCACGAGCAGTACTTC
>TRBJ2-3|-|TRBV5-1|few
CASSLGPGSTDTQYF
TGCGCCAGCAGCTTGGGTCCAGGGTCCACAGATACGCAGTATTTT
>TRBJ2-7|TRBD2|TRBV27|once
CASSFLTSGNSYEQYF
TGTGCCAGCAGTTTTCTGACTAGCGGGAACTCCTACGAGCAGTACTTC
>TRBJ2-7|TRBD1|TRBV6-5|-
CASSNTGAPLYEQYF
TGTGCCAGCAGTAATACAGGGGCTCCCCTCTACGAGCAGTACTTC
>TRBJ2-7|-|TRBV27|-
CASRTGGSGEQYF
TGTGCCAGCAGGACCGGAGGCTCCGGCGAGCAGTACTTC
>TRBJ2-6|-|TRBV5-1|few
CASSFAGSSGANVLTF
TGCGCCAGCAGCTTTGCAGGTTCCTCTGGGGCCAACGTCCTGACTTTC
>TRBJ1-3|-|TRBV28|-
CASSPVSSGNTIYF
TGTGCCAGCAGCCCCGTATCCTCTGGAAACACCATATATTTT
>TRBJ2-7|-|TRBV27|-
CASSLSVGSSYEQYF
TGTGCCAGCAGTTTATCCGTGGGGAGCTCCTACGAGCAGTACTTC
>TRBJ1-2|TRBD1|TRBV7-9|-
CASSFLTGAGYGYTF
TGTGCCAGCAGCTTCTTGACAGGGGCGGGATATGGCTACACCTTC
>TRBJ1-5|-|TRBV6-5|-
CASSKRPGQPQHF
TGTGCCAGCAGCAAGCGACCCGGGCAGCCCCAGCATTTT
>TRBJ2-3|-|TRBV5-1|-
CASSLDVGGRGDTQYF
TGCGCCAGCAGCTTGGACGTTGGGGGCCGTGGAGATACGCAGTATTTT
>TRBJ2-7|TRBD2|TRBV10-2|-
CASSEALRESSYEQYF
TGCGCCAGCAGTGAGGCGTTGCGGGAGAGTTCCTACGAGCAGTACTTC
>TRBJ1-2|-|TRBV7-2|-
CASSSRQQNYGYTF
TGTGCCAGCAGCTCAAGACAGCAAAACTATGGCTACACCTTC
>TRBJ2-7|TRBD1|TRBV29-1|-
CSVESWAGGPSEQYF
TGCAGCGTTGAGAGTTGGGCAGGGGGCCCCTCCGAGCAGTACTTC